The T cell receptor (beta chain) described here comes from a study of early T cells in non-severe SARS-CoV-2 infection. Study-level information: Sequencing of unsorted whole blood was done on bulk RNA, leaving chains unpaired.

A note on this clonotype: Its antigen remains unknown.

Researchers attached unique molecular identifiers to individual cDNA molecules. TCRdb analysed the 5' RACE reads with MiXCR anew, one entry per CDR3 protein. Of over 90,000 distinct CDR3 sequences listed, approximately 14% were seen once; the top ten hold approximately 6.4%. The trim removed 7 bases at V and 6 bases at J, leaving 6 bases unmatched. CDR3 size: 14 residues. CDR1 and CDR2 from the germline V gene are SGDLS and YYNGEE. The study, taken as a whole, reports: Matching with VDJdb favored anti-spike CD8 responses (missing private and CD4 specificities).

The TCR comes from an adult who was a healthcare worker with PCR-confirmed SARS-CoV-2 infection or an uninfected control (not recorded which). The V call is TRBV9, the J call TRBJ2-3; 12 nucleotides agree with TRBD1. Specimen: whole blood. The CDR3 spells CASEGTGGADTQYF. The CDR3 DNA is TGTGCCAGCGAAGGGACAGGGGGCGCGGATACGCAGTATTTT. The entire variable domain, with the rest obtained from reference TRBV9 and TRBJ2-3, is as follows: DSGVTQTPKHLITATGQRVTLRCSPRSGDLSVYWYQQSLDQGLQFLIQYYNGEERAKGNILERFSAQQFPDLHSELNLSSLELGDSALYFCASEGTGGADTQYFGPGTRLTVL.